A selection of T cell receptor beta chains follows, all from one sample in a study of T cell changes during pregnancy in multiple sclerosis. Profiling relied on immunoSEQ multiplex PCR, and the TCRdb table lists in-frame clones only, not all of them. Among some 49,000 clones, about 90% were seen once, and the ten largest hold about 0.36%. The sequences come from CD4+ T cells from peripheral blood mononuclear cells, collected in the second trimester of pregnancy. These receptors were collected from a female donor in good health, enrolled as a control in a pregnancy study. CDR3s include the opening cysteine and the closing phenylalanine or tryptophan. A D gene is named only where the DNA matches it firmly. Expanded clones are given a class, and other clones once, few, many or no size at all.

clone size | D gene | J gene | V gene | CDR3 DNA | CDR3 protein
- | TRBD2 | TRBJ2-3 | TRBV19 | TGTGCCAGTAGTCCGGGACTAGCGGGGGGGGTAGATACGCAGTATTTT | CASSPGLAGGVDTQYF
- | - | TRBJ1-3 | TRBV7-3 | TGTGCCAGCAGCTTACGGGGGGGATTTGGAAACACCATATATTTT | CASSLRGGFGNTIYF
- | TRBD1 | TRBJ1-2 | TRBV7-2 | TGTGCCAGCAGCTTGGGACAGTTCTATGGCTACACCTTC | CASSLGQFYGYTF
few | - | TRBJ1-1 | TRBV19 | TGTGCCAGTAGTATAGGTCCGGGGTGGAACACTGAAGCTTTCTTT | CASSIGPGWNTEAFF
- | - | TRBJ2-1 | TRBV13 | TGTGCCAGCAGCTTAGGTCGTATGCGAACGATCTACAATGAGCAGTTCTTC | CASSLGRMRTIYNEQFF
- | - | TRBJ1-1 | TRBV2 | TGTGCCAGCAGTGAATACCCAGGGAACACTGAAGCTTTCTTT | CASSEYPGNTEAFF
- | - | TRBJ2-7 | TRBV5-1 | TGCGCCAGCAGCGCCATCAGGGGTCCCTCCTACGAGCAGTACTTC | CASSAIRGPSYEQYF
- | - | TRBJ2-4 | TRBV29-1 | TGCAGCGGCAGGGTGACCAAAAACATTCAGTACTTC | CSGRVTKNIQYF
- | - | TRBJ2-3 | TRBV19 | TGTGCCAGTAGTACGCGGGGCACAGATACGCAGTATTTT | CASSTRGTDTQYF
- | - | TRBJ2-7 | TRBV30 | TGTGCCTGGAGTCCCCTCGGCGGCCCCTACGAGCAGTACTTC | CAWSPLGGPYEQYF
once | - | TRBJ2-1 | TRBV29-1 | TGCAGCGCACGGGTTCGGGGGAGCTCCTACAATGAGCAGTTCTTC | CSARVRGSSYNEQFF
- | TRBD2 | TRBJ2-5 | TRBV5-4 | TGTGCCAGCAGCTCACCCCGGGGGGAGGAGACCCAGTACTTC | CASSSPRGEETQYF
- | TRBD2 | TRBJ2-7 | TRBV7-2 | TGTGCCAGCAGCTTCGGACTAGCGGGGACCTACGAGCAGTACTTC | CASSFGLAGTYEQYF
- | - | TRBJ1-1 | TRBV4-3 | TGCGCCAGCAGCCAAGATCATCGGCAGGGGTTCCGAACTGAAGCTTTCTTT | CASSQDHRQGFRTEAFF
- | TRBD2 | TRBJ2-2 | TRBV9 | TGTGCCAGCAACAGAGGCGTAGCGGGGGGATCCAGTAGGGAGCTGTTTTTT | CASNRGVAGGSSRELFF
- | TRBD1 | TRBJ1-2 | TRBV5-8 | TGTGCCAGCAGCTACGAATCCCCCGGACAGGGGGCAAACTATGGCTACACCTTC | CASSYESPGQGANYGYTF
- | - | TRBJ1-5 | TRBV5-1 | TGCGCCAGCAGCTTGGGGGGACTCAGCAATCAGCCCCAGCATTTT | CASSLGGLSNQPQHF
- | - | TRBJ2-2 | TRBV6-1 | TGTGCCAGCAGCACACAGAACCCGAACACCGGGGAGCTGTTTTTT | CASSTQNPNTGELFF
- | TRBD1 | TRBJ1-5 | TRBV19 | TGTGCCAGTAGTATAACGCAGGGGGCTCGGGATCAGCCCCAGCATTTT | CASSITQGARDQPQHF
- | TRBD1 | TRBJ1-4 | TRBV19 | TGTGCCAGTAGTATCGGGACAGGGAGTAGAGAAAAACTGTTTTTT | CASSIGTGSREKLFF
- | - | TRBJ2-3 | TRBV18 | TGTGCCAGCTCACGGGTCTCCCGGGACACCAGAAGCACAGATACGCAGTATTTT | CASSRVSRDTRSTDTQYF
- | TRBD1 | TRBJ1-4 | TRBV5-1 | TGCGCCAGCAGCTTGGCCTACGGGACAGCAGCCCCTGAAAAACTGTTTTTT | CASSLAYGTAAPEKLFF
- | TRBD1 | TRBJ1-2 | TRBV6-5 | TGTGCCAGCAGTCAACAAGCAGGGACAGGGGGCGCGAAGGCCTTC | CASSQQAGTGGAKAF
- | - | TRBJ1-6 | TRBV4-3 | TGCGCCAGCAGCTTGGGGCAAGATTCACCCCTCCACTTT | CASSLGQDSPLHF
- | - | TRBJ2-1 | TRBV25-1 | TGTGCCAGCAGTGAATTTGGTATTTGGAGCAATGAGCAGTTCTTC | CASSEFGIWSNEQFF
- | - | TRBJ1-1 | TRBV15 | TGTGCCACCAGGTGGGGCTCCACTGAAGCTTTCTTT | CATRWGSTEAFF
- | TRBD1 | TRBJ1-1 | TRBV4-1 | TGCGCCAGCAGCCCAAGAGACAGGGGGAACACTGAAGCTTTCTTT | CASSPRDRGNTEAFF
once | - | TRBJ2-7 | TRBV16 | TGTGCCAGCAGAGCCCGAAGGCAGGGGATTACCTACGAGCAGTACTTC | CASRARRQGITYEQYF
- | - | TRBJ1-1 | TRBV7-8 | TGTGCCAGCAGCTCCGGGCCGCATAGTCGGGGAGCTTTCTTT | CASSSGPHSRGAFF
- | TRBD1 | TRBJ1-6 | TRBV14 | TGTGCCAGCAGCAAGGACAGGGCCCTCTATAATTCACCCCTCCACTTT | CASSKDRALYNSPLHF
once | TRBD1 | TRBJ1-4 | TRBV10-3 | TGTGCCATCAGTGAGTCGAAGGGGGCGAGAGGGGAAAAACTGTTTTTT | CAISESKGARGEKLFF
- | TRBD2 | TRBJ2-1 | TRBV6-5 | TGTGCCAGCAGGCTGGGACTAGCGGGGTCTAATGAGCAGTTCTTC | CASRLGLAGSNEQFF
- | - | TRBJ1-4 | TRBV28 | TGTGCCAGCAGAATCGGGGGGGGTGATGAAAAACTGTTTTTT | CASRIGGGDEKLFF
- | TRBD1 | TRBJ2-7 | TRBV7-3 | TGTGCCAGCAGCTTAGGGACAGAACCCTACGAGCAGTACTTC | CASSLGTEPYEQYF
- | - | TRBJ2-5 | TRBV2 | TGTGCCAGCAGTCAACGGGAGACCCAGTACTTC | CASSQRETQYF
- | TRBD2 | TRBJ2-3 | TRBV11-1 | TGTGCCAGCAGCTCTAGGATTCGTCTGTCTAGCGGTGCAGATACGCAGTATTTT | CASSSRIRLSSGADTQYF
- | TRBD1 | TRBJ1-1 | TRBV6-5 | TGTGCCAGCAGTTCCTCTGGACAGGGCTCTCAAGCTTTCTTT | CASSSSGQGSQAFF
- | TRBD2 | TRBJ2-1 | TRBV19 | TGTGCCAGTAGTACGGGACTAGCGGGGAATGAGCAGTTCTTC | CASSTGLAGNEQFF
- | - | TRBJ2-5 | TRBV18 | TGTGCCAGCTCACCCACAGGGATCGGGTTGGAGACCCAGTACTTC | CASSPTGIGLETQYF
- | - | TRBJ1-2 | TRBV6-6 | TGTGCCAGCAGCTACGAGGGGGTCGCGGACTATGGCTACACCTTC | CASSYEGVADYGYTF
once | TRBD2 | TRBJ2-7 | TRBV7-2 | TGTGCCAGCAGCTTAGCGCCTGGCGGGGGGGCCTACGAGCAGTACTTC | CASSLAPGGGAYEQYF
- | TRBD2 | TRBJ2-5 | TRBV7-2 | TGTGCCAGCAGCTTAAAGCGGTCTAGCGGGAGCCAAGAGACCCAGTACTTC | CASSLKRSSGSQETQYF
- | TRBD2 | TRBJ2-1 | TRBV5-1 | TGCGCCAGCAGCTCCACTAGCGGTCTAAACAATGAGCAGTTCTTC | CASSSTSGLNNEQFF
- | - | TRBJ2-7 | TRBV6-5 | TGTGCCAGCAGTTACAAAGGGGGATCCGAGCAGTACTTC | CASSYKGGSEQYF